This TCR beta chain derives from a study of CD8+ T cells in alopecia areata. As for the study in general: Patients received oral tofacitinib, 5 to 10 mg twice daily, for moderate-to-severe alopecia areata.

Notes on the study in general: Clonality in lesional scalp, especially alopecia totalis/universalis, exceeded that of normal scalp.

Following extraction, RNA underwent reverse transcription to cDNA, which served as the sequencing template. Sequencing was performed with immunoSEQ multiplex PCR; in TCRdb, only in-frame clones are kept and a portion is missing. Counted here are some 110,000 clones, roughly two fifths occurring once; the ten biggest clones make up over 3%. This clone was detected a few times. Antigen specificity is unknown. The sequence was collected from a human donor with alopecia areata. The sequenced sample was CD4+ T cells sorted from blood.

The CDR3 DNA reads as TGTGCCAGCAGGGGGGGTCGGAATCAGCCCCAGCATTTT. Protein product: CASRGGRNQPQHF. The chain links TRBV2 to TRBJ1-5, with a possible D match to TRBD1 (5 bases). The V end was cut by 6 bases, the J end by 4 bases, with 10 bases between. The germline gives CDR1 SNHLY, CDR2 FYNNEI. The CDR3 is 13 amino acids.